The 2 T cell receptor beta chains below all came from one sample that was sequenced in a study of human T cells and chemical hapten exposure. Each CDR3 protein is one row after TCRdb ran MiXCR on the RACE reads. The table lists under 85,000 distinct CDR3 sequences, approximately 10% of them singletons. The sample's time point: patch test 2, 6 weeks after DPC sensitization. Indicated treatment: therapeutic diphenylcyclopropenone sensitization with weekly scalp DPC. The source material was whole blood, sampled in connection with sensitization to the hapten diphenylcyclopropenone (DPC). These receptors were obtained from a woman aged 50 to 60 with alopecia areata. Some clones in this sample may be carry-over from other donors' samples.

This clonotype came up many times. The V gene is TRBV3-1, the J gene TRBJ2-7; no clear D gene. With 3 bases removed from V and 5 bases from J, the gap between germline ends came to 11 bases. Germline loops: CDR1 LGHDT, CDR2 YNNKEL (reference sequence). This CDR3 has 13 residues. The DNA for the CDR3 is TGTGCCAGCAGCCAGAGCCGGGCCAACGAGCAGTACTTC. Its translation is CASSQSRANEQYF.

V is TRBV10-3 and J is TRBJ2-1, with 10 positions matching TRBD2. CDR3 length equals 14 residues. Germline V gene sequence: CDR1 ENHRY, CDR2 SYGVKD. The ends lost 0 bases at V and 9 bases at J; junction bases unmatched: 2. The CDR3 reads CAISESIAGGEQFF. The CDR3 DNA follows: TGTGCCATCAGTGAGTCGATAGCGGGAGGTGAGCAGTTCTTC.